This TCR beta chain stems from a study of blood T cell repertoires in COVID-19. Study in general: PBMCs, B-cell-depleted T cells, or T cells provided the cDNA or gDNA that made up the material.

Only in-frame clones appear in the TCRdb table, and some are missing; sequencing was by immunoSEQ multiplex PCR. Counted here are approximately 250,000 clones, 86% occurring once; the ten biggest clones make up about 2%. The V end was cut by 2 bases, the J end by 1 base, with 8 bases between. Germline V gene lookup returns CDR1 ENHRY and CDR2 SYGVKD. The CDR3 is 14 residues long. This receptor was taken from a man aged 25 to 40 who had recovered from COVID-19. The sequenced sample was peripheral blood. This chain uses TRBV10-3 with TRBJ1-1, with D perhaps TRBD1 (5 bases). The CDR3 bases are TGTGCCATCAGTGAGGACAGACGGAACACTGAAGCTTTCTTT. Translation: CAISEDRRNTEAFF.